This T cell receptor beta chain was profiled in a study of T cell changes during pregnancy in multiple sclerosis. The repertoire was sequenced with immunoSEQ multiplex PCR; TCRdb's copy has only in-frame clones and lacks some. The table lists 46,000 or so clones, 85% to 90% of them singletons, with around 4.7% in the top ten. V lost 0 bases and J 3 bases, leaving 9 bases between the germline ends. The CDR3 runs to 15 residues. CDR1 and CDR2 (germline): MNHEY, SVGAGI. The chain couples TRBV6-5 to TRBJ1-5; D is unresolved. This clonotype was sampled from a female donor in good health, enrolled as a control in a pregnancy study. The sample here was peripheral blood, taken in the second trimester of pregnancy. As DNA, the CDR3 is TGTGCCAGCAGTTACTCGAGGGCCTCCAATCAGCCCCAGCATTTT. Translated, it gives CASSYSRASNQPQHF.